Reported below is one T cell receptor beta chain. The data are from a study of blood T cells in healthy people across ages. Primed by a sample-barcoded 5' primer and a J-beta primer mix, a second PCR proceeded for about 6 to 12 cycles. Each CDR3 protein gets one entry after TCRdb re-called the 5' RACE reads with MiXCR. Among some 1,800,000 distinct CDR3 sequences listed, around 42% were seen once. Sample: blood. The sequence derives from a human donor in good health.

CDR3: CASSLVAGAAETQYF. CDR3 DNA sequence: TGTGCCAGCAGCTTAGTTGCGGGGGCGGCAGAGACCCAGTACTTC. The chain has TRBV7-2 and TRBJ2-5, with TRBD2 as a possible D gene (7 bases). Trimming shortened V by 1 base and J by 4 bases, and 13 bases separated the two germline ends. Looked up from germline, CDR1 is SGHTA and CDR2 is FQGNSA. This CDR3 comprises 15 residues.